The sequence of this T cell receptor (beta chain) was determined in a study of post-analysis software for immune sequencing data. The authors incorporated unique molecular identifiers into the TCR beta cDNA libraries. TCRdb itself ran the PCR reads through MiXCR, one entry per CDR3 protein. The sample has about 540,000 distinct CDR3 sequences, around a third seen once. The V segment lost 2 bases and the J segment 2 bases; nucleotides outside the gene matches: 7. There are 16 residues in the CDR3. CDR1 is MGHRA and CDR2 is YSYEKL in the germline V gene. Study observations and caveats: Patients carried roughly five TRBV segments more frequently than controls did, and TRBV5-6, TRBV5-1 and TRBV20-1 were among them.

On this clonotype itself: Its antigen remains unknown.

Material for sequencing was blood. The chain joins TRBV4-1 to TRBJ2-3; 7 bases line up with TRBD2. The sequence came from a girl under 18 with multiple sclerosis. CDR3 sequence reads: CASSQLTGLTTDTQYF. In DNA, the CDR3 is TGCGCCAGCAGCCAATTAACGGGACTAACCACAGATACGCAGTATTTT.